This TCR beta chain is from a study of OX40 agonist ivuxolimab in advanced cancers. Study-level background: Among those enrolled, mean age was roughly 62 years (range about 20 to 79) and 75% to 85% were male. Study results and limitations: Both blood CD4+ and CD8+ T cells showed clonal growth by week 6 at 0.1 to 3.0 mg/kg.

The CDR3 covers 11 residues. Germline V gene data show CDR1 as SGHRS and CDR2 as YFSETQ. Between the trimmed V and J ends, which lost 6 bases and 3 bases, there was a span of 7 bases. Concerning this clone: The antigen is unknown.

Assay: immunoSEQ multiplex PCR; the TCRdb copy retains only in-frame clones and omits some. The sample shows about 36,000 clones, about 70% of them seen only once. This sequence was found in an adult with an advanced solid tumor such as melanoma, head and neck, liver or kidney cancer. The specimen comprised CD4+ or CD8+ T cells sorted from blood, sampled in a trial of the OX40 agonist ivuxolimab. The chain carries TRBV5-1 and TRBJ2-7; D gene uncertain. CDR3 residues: CASTSGYEQYF. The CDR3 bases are TGCGCCAGCACGTCGGGCTACGAGCAGTACTTC.